This T cell receptor (beta chain) was observed in a study of blood T cell repertoires in COVID-19 (dated by TCRdb to between 2020 and 2021). With regard to the full study: The collaborator samples originated in the United States, Italy and Spain and spanned the acute and convalescent phases of COVID-19. The material from the prospective study consisted of cDNA or gDNA derived from T cells, B-cell-depleted T cells, or PBMCs. The dataset comprised deeply sampled blood TCRbeta repertoires from subjects exposed to, actively infected with, or recovered from COVID-19. A freely available public database, intended as a resource for researchers studying the immune response to SARS-CoV-2, is where the repertoires were released. Samples were obtained from the ongoing ImmuneRACE study (first 160 participants) and from over 1,000 subjects provided by 6 global collaborators. A de-identified subject ID, COVID-19 status, age in years and sex were almost always included in the sample metadata. Where available, HLA class I and class II types were taken from metadata supplied by the sample provider and were not determined by assay-based typing. Here is what the overall study found, with its caveats: The amount of clinical and demographic metadata varied by source and participant and was provided uncurated.

Whole blood was collected in K2EDTA tubes by collaborating institutions according to the institutions' own protocols. For TCRbeta analysis, collaborator samples were shipped as frozen whole blood, as isolated PBMCs, or as DNA extracted from either sample type. Measured from the cysteine to the phenylalanine, the CDR3 is 14 residues long. Of the read, only the CDR3 DNA is kept; its 42 bases are in frame from base 1. According to the germline V gene, CDR1 reads KGHSH and CDR2 reads LQKENI. V was cut back by 3 bases and J by 4 bases, leaving a gap of 12 bases between them. TCRbeta CDR3 regions were amplified from genomic DNA using the immunoSEQ Assay, a bias-controlled multiplex PCR. The published analysis was carried out like this. Within the assay, amplification of reference gene primers was used to estimate how many nucleated cells each sample contained. To quantify the absolute abundance of each unique TCRbeta CDR3 rearrangement, sequence reads were collapsed and filtered. Productive Simpson clonality was computed per sample as the square root of Simpson's diversity index over productive rearrangements. Held by TCRdb, this immuneACCESS table contains in-frame sequences only and omits some clones. Under half of the omission traces to an unresolved V gene where checked; the cause of the rest is unknown. That table gives V, J and clone size, and the DNA gave D and trimming. The sample records roughly 30,000 clones, around nine tenths of which are singletons. About 10% of the sample is in the top ten clones.

As concerns this clone: No antigen is known for it. No clone much larger than this one lies a single base away; base qualities are absent.

The chain couples TRBV18 to TRBJ2-5; a weak D assignment points to TRBD2 (7 bases agree). The source is a human donor in a cohort sampled during active COVID-19. What was sequenced was peripheral blood. The DNA reads as follows: TGTGCCAGCTCACCGGCGGGGGCTGGAGAGACCCAGTACTTC. The resulting protein is CASSPAGAGETQYF. Reference TRBV18 and TRBJ2-5 proteins supply the regions before and after the CDR3; the full variable domain is: NAGVMQNPRHLVRRRGQEARLRCSPMKGHSHVYWYRQLPEEGLKFMVYLQKENIIDESGMPKERFSAEFPKEGPSILRIQQVVRGDSAAYFCASSPAGAGETQYFGPGTRLLVL.